A single sample is the source of the 31 T cell receptor beta chains below, sequenced in a study of T cells in women clearing cervical HPV infection. The method was immunoSEQ multiplex PCR; TCRdb's version includes in-frame clones alone and lacks a portion of them. This sample's table has 30,000 to 45,000 clones. Sequencing used blood buffy coat. The receptors were sampled from a woman between 18 and 75 years old with a cervical HPV16 infection that either progressed to CIN3+ or cleared (not recorded which).

Remarks on this clone: The CDR3 goes on 3 residues after the read ends, and that part is filled in from the germline J gene. This rearrangement joins TRBV14 to TRBJ2-5; TRBD1 aligns across 9 bases. The trim removed 4 bases at V and 4 bases at J, leaving 10 bases unmatched. The CDR3 runs to 16 residues. Germline V lookup: CDR1 SGHDN, CDR2 FVKESK. The sequenced CDR3 bases are TGTGCCAGCAGCCGTGGACAGGGGTTTCGCGGAGAGACC. It specifies CASSRGQGFRGET. The complete CDR3 protein is CASSRGQGFRGETQYF.

Turning to this clone: The read stops 3 residues short of the end of the CDR3; the missing end is completed from the germline J gene. This rearrangement joins TRBV20-1 to TRBJ1-1; 7 bases align to TRBD1. V lost 2 bases, J lost 0 bases, and 12 bases stayed unmatched. This CDR3 is built from 17 residues. From germline, CDR1 is DFQATT and CDR2 SNEGSKA (reference sequence). The CDR3: CSARKSWDRGLNTEAFF. The covered CDR3 bases are TGCAGTGCTAGAAAGAGCTGGGACAGAGGCTTGAACACTGAA.

Remarks on this clone: The read ends 3 residues before the CDR3 terminus; that terminus is restored from the germline J gene. The V call is TRBV20-1, the J call TRBJ2-7; TRBD2 matches 9 bases. The CDR3 is 16 amino acids. The V gene's germline CDR1 is DFQATT and CDR2 SNEGSKA (reference sequence). Losses at the gene ends were 1 base for V and 3 bases for J; bases not matched to a gene: 10. The CDR3 protein is CSARVFSGSNNYEQYF. CDR3 DNA (partial): TGCAGTGCTAGAGTTTTTAGCGGGAGTAATAACTACGAG.

Remarks on this clone: Coverage ceases 3 residues before the CDR3 finishes, and the germline J gene fills in the end. This chain joins TRBV7-3 and TRBJ1-1, with D perhaps TRBD1 (5 bases). The CDR3 length is 14 residues. V was shortened by 1 base and J by 3 bases, with 9 bases between the two germline ends. Germline CDR1 reads SGHTA; CDR2 reads FQGTGA. CDR3 DNA (partial): TGTGCCAGCAGCTTAAACGGGGGAGACACTGAA. This encodes CASSLNGGDTE. The full CDR3 sequence reads CASSLNGGDTEAFF. Full variable domain (missing parts from reference TRBV7-3 and TRBJ1-1): GAGVSQTPSNKVTEKGKYVELRCDPISGHTALYWYRQSLGQGPEFLIYFQGTGAADDSGLPNDRFFAVRPEGSVSTLKIQRTERGDSAVYLCASSLNGGDTEAFFGQGTRLTVV.

A note on this clone: The sequence runs out 3 residues before the end of the CDR3; the remainder is reconstructed from the germline J gene. This chain connects TRBV7-7 to TRBJ2-5; maybe TRBD1 (5 bases). This CDR3 contains 13 residues. The V gene lost 3 bases and the J gene lost 1 base, with 6 bases spanning the gap. Germline CDR1 and CDR2: SSHAT and FNYEAQ (reference sequence). The covered CDR3 bases are TGTGCCAGCAGCTTCAGGGTCCAAGAGACC. This encodes CASSFRVQET. From start to end, the CDR3 is CASSFRVQETQYF.

With regard to this clone: The CDR3 is cut off 3 residues early in the read; its end comes from the germline J gene. The chain employs TRBV2 and TRBJ2-1; tentative D call: TRBD2 (6 bases). V gave up 9 bases and J gave up 7 bases, with 16 bases separating them. CDR1 and CDR2 (germline): SNHLY, FYNNEI. This CDR3 has 13 residues. CDR3 protein: CASYRDSSNEQFF. The sequenced part of the CDR3 DNA is TGTGCCAGTTACCGGGACTCCTCTAATGAG.

Comment on this clone: The CDR3 end lies 3 residues beyond the end of the read and is filled in from the germline J gene. The V gene is TRBV13, the J gene TRBJ1-2; maybe TRBD1 (5 bases). Germline V gene data show CDR1 as PRHDT and CDR2 as FYEKMQ (reference sequence). CDR3 size: 16 residues. CDR3 DNA, as far as it was read: TGTGCCAGCAGCTTAGAAGGGACTAGCAGTTCAGCTACC. Amino acids: CASSLEGTSSSAT. The full CDR3 reads CASSLEGTSSSATYTF.

Turning to this clone: Coverage ceases 3 residues before the CDR3 finishes, and the germline J gene fills in the end. V is TRBV13 and J is TRBJ2-5; 9 bases align to TRBD2. The CDR3 runs 17 residues. Germline CDR1 reads PRHDT; CDR2 reads FYEKMQ (reference sequence). V lost 1 base and J lost 4; bases outside the gene matches: 10. CDR3 DNA (partial): TGTGCCAGCAGCTTAGCAGCTAGCGGGGAGGCTCGAGAGACC. Residues: CASSLAASGEARET. The full-length CDR3 reads as CASSLAASGEARETQYF. Together with reference TRBV13 and TRBJ2-5, the CDR3 gives the full variable domain: AAGVIQSPRHLIKEKRETATLKCYPIPRHDTVYWYQQGPGQDPQFLISFYEKMQSDKGSIPDRFSAQQFSDYHSELNMSSLELGDSALYFCASSLAASGEARETQYFGPGTRLLVL.

As regards this clone: The read is 3 residues too short to cover the CDR3 end, so that end is filled in from the germline J gene. The V call is TRBV19, the J call TRBJ2-1; TRBD2 aligns across 11 bases. This CDR3 has 19 residues. Trimming at V came to 3 bases and at J to 0 bases, leaving 10 bases not matched to a gene. CDR1 is LNHDA and CDR2 is SQIVND in the germline V gene (reference sequence). Incomplete CDR3 DNA: TGTGCCAGTAGTATTGAGGCTAGCGGGAGGCCGAGCTCCTACAATGAG. Encoded protein: CASSIEASGRPSSYNE. The full-length CDR3 reads as CASSIEASGRPSSYNEQFF.

As to this clone: The missing CDR3 end, 3 residues past where the read stops, is filled in from the germline J gene. The J gene is TRBJ2-7, the V gene TRBV28; maybe TRBD2 (6 bases). The CDR3 is made up of 14 amino acids. Trimming shortened V by 2 bases and J by 5 bases, and 13 bases separated the two germline ends. Germline lookup yields CDR1 MDHEN and CDR2 SYDVKM. CDR3 sequence reads: CASSLPSVGDEQYF. The CDR3 DNA, read in part, is TGTGCCAGCAGTTTACCTAGCGTAGGCGACGAG.

In the case of this clone: The read halts 3 residues ahead of the CDR3 end, with the missing end drawn from the germline J gene. This sequence joins TRBV19 and TRBJ2-3; D is undetermined. The CDR3 runs to 14 residues. The germline gives CDR1 LNHDA, CDR2 SQIVND (reference sequence). Trimming left V 7 bases short and J 2 bases short, with 13 bases between. CDR3 amino acids: CASTYLLSTDTQYF. The DNA read from the CDR3 is TGTGCCAGTACCTATCTTCTCTCCACAGATACG.

Of note for this clone: With the read ending 3 residues before the CDR3 end, the germline J gene is used to fill in that end. This chain joins TRBV2 and TRBJ2-4; 10 bases match TRBD1. The CDR3 extends over 16 amino acids. From germline, CDR1 is SNHLY and CDR2 FYNNEI. Losses at the gene ends were 6 bases for V and 0 bases for J; bases not matched to a gene: 5. The CDR3: CASSRDRGLAKNIQYF. The CDR3 bases that were read are TGTGCCAGCAGCCGGGACAGGGGACTAGCCAAAAACATT.

In regard to this clone: The CDR3 goes on 3 residues after the read ends, and that part is filled in from the germline J gene. This chain links TRBV6-1 with TRBJ2-7; 12 nucleotides line up with TRBD2. Germline CDR1 MNHNS, CDR2 SASEGT. Trimming removed 4 bases from V and 4 bases from J; junction bases left unmatched: 2. This CDR3 has 14 amino acids. The CDR3: CASSGTSGDYEQYF. The sequenced CDR3 bases are TGTGCCAGCAGTGGGACTAGCGGGGATTACGAG.

Notes on this clone: The DNA ends 3 residues before the CDR3 does, and the rest of the CDR3 is filled in from the germline J gene. The chain has TRBV29-1 and TRBJ1-1; D unclear. The germline V and J ends were trimmed by 3 bases and 1 base, with 6 bases remaining between them. This CDR3 has 12 residues. CDR1 and CDR2 from the germline V gene are SQVTM and ANQGSEA. CDR3 residues: CSVEQENTEAFF. The CDR3 DNA, read in part, is TGCAGCGTTGAGCAGGAGAACACTGAA. The whole variable domain, remainder taken from reference TRBV29-1 and TRBJ1-1, is SAVISQKPSRDICQRGTSLTIQCQVDSQVTMMFWYRQQPGQSLTLIATANQGSEATYESGFVIDKFPISRPNLTFSTLTVSNMSPEDSSIYLCSVEQENTEAFFGQGTRLTVV.

As regards this clone: The CDR3 is cut off 3 residues early in the read; its end comes from the germline J gene. This chain connects TRBV7-9 to TRBJ1-5, with D hard to call. With 8 bases removed from V and 5 bases from J, the gap between germline ends came to 16 bases. The CDR3 runs 14 residues. CDR1 is SEHNR, CDR2 FQNEAQ, per germline (reference sequence). The part of the CDR3 DNA that was read is TGTGCCAGCGGACTATCGGGGAAATATCAGCCC. Encoded protein: CASGLSGKYQP. The full CDR3 is CASGLSGKYQPQHF.

The CDR3 here is CAWRVRGMGYTF. The CDR3 DNA, read in part, is TGTGCCTGGAGAGTAAGGGGAATGGGC. The chain recombines TRBV30 with TRBJ1-2, with a tentative D call TRBD1 (5 bases). The read ends 3 residues shy of where the CDR3 ends; the end is completed using the germline J gene. Germline V lookup: CDR1 GTSNPN, CDR2 SVGIG (reference sequence). CDR3 length equals 12 residues.

The covered CDR3 bases are TGCGCCAGCAGCTTGGGGGGCCACCCGTTCACAGATACC. Amino acids: CASSLGGHPFTDT. From start to end, the CDR3 is CASSLGGHPFTDTYTF. The V and J genes are TRBV5-1 and TRBJ1-2, with a weak D call TRBD1 (5 bases). Read data end 3 residues before the CDR3 end; the end is taken from the germline J gene. The length of the CDR3 is 16 residues. Germline V gene data show CDR1 as SGHRS and CDR2 as YFSETQ.

A note on this clone: Its ends do not fully match the called genes, so a read error is possible. The CDR3 is cut off 3 residues early in the read; its end comes from the germline J gene. Other DNA sequences in the sample encode the same CDR3. The genes are TRBV7-3 and TRBJ1-2; unclear D gene. Germline loops: CDR1 SGHTA, CDR2 FQGTGA. This CDR3 comprises 15 residues. The CDR3 reads CASSLAAGYNYGYTF. The sequenced part of the CDR3 DNA is TGTGCCAGCAGCTTAGCAGCGGGATATAACTATGGT.

Turning to this clone: The read gets to within 3 residues of the CDR3 end, and the germline J gene fills in the rest. The chain carries TRBV7-3 and TRBJ1-1, with 8 bases aligning to TRBD1. CDR3 length: 13 residues. Trimming took 4 bases from V and 6 from J; bases not matched to a gene: 4. CDR1 and CDR2 from the germline V gene are SGHTA and FQGTGA. CDR3 residues: CASSSGTGPEAFF. The CDR3 bases that were read are TGTGCCAGCAGCTCCGGGACAGGTCCTGAA.

To note about this clone: The CDR3 end is not reached by the read, which stops 3 residues before it; the germline J gene fills it in. The V gene is TRBV7-8, the J gene TRBJ2-3; 9 bases map to TRBD2. The V gene end was trimmed by 4 bases and the J gene end by 5 bases; junction bases not matched to a gene: 13. The germline CDR1 and CDR2 sequences are SGHVS and FQNEAQ. The CDR3 covers 17 residues. The CDR3 is CASSYRGASGTGDTQYF. Incomplete CDR3 DNA: TGTGCCAGCAGCTACCGAGGGGCTAGCGGGACCGGAGATACG.

Notes on this clone: Read data end 3 residues before the CDR3 end; the end is taken from the germline J gene. The chain couples TRBV10-3 to TRBJ2-7, with 15 positions matching TRBD2. The length of the CDR3 is 16 residues. Losses at the gene ends were 3 bases for V and 4 bases for J; bases not matched to a gene: 4. Germline CDR1 is ENHRY and CDR2 is SYGVKD. The CDR3 sequence: CAISEGLAGGQYEQYF. The covered CDR3 bases are TGTGCCATCAGTGAAGGACTAGCGGGGGGGCAGTACGAG.

Concerning this clone itself: Read data end 3 residues before the CDR3 end; the end is taken from the germline J gene. The rearrangement joins TRBV5-1 to TRBJ2-2; 9 bases map to TRBD1. Germline V CDR1 and CDR2: SGHRS, YFSETQ. This CDR3 comprises 14 residues. CDR3 amino acids: CASSLAGQGSLLFF. The CDR3 bases that were read are TGCGCCAGCAGCTTGGCCGGACAGGGGTCACTG.

To note about this clone: The CDR3 end falls 3 residues outside the read, so it is completed with the germline J gene. J is TRBJ2-3 and V is TRBV5-1, with a weak D call TRBD2 (7 bases). Trimming pared 6 bases from V and 3 bases from J, leaving 17 bases between. CDR3 length: 15 amino acids. Germline V gene data show CDR1 as SGHRS and CDR2 as YFSETQ. CDR3 bases read: TGCGCCAGCACCGCGTACGGGGGGCCAACAGATACG. As protein: CASTAYGGPTDT. The entire CDR3 sequence reads CASTAYGGPTDTQYF. Drawing the rest from reference TRBV5-1 and TRBJ2-3, the complete variable domain is KAGVTQTPRYLIKTRGQQVTLSCSPISGHRSVSWYQQTPGQGLQFLFEYFSETQRNKGNFPGRFSGRQFSNSRSEMNVSTLELGDSALYLCASTAYGGPTDTQYFGPGTRLTVL.

Details on this clone: Germline is not matched at one junction end, which may reflect a read error. The missing CDR3 end, 3 residues past where the read stops, is filled in from the germline J gene. The same CDR3 can be traced to other DNA sequences in this sample. The chain joins TRBV18 to TRBJ1-3, with D possibly matching TRBD1 (6 bases). The CDR3 runs to 17 residues. Germline loops: CDR1 KGHSH, CDR2 LQKENI. CDR3 sequence: CASSPGAGDPSGNTIYF. The sequenced part of the CDR3 DNA is TGTGCCAGCTCACCAGGGGCAGGGGATCCCTCTGGAAACACT.

As to this clone: The CDR3 end falls 3 residues outside the read, so it is completed with the germline J gene. The chain has TRBV18 and TRBJ2-4; a weak D match, TRBD1 (6 bases). Germline CDR1 KGHSH, CDR2 LQKENI. The CDR3 sequence is 16 residues long. Here the CDR3 reads CASSPIRAGENYGQYF. The CDR3 DNA, read in part, is TGTGCCAGCTCTCCCATCCGGGCAGGGGAAAACTATGGT.

Remarks on this clone: Coverage ceases 3 residues before the CDR3 finishes, and the germline J gene fills in the end. The rearrangement links TRBV20-1 to TRBJ2-3, with 8 nucleotides matching TRBD2. The CDR3 is 14 amino acids. J gave up 2 bases and V 6 bases, and 7 bases lay outside the gene matches. CDR1 is DFQATT, CDR2 SNEGSKA, per germline (reference sequence). The DNA read from the CDR3 is TGCAGTGCCTGGCGGGAGGACGACACAGATACG. Protein: CSAWREDDTDT. The complete CDR3 sequence is CSAWREDDTDTQYF.

Points on this clone: The CDR3 goes on 3 residues after the read ends, and that part is filled in from the germline J gene. The J gene is TRBJ2-3, the V gene TRBV5-1; TRBD2 aligns across 16 bases. J lost 4 bases, V lost 4 bases, and 9 bases had no gene match. CDR1 is SGHRS, CDR2 YFSETQ, per germline. The CDR3 spans 18 residues. The sequenced part of the CDR3 DNA is TGCGCCAGCAGCAGCGGGACTAGCGGGGGGGCCGCCGCAGATACG. This encodes CASSSGTSGGAAADT. The entire CDR3 is CASSSGTSGGAAADTQYF. The variable domain in full, with the rest retrieved from reference TRBV5-1 and TRBJ2-3, is KAGVTQTPRYLIKTRGQQVTLSCSPISGHRSVSWYQQTPGQGLQFLFEYFSETQRNKGNFPGRFSGRQFSNSRSEMNVSTLELGDSALYLCASSSGTSGGAAADTQYFGPGTRLTVL.

About this clone: With the read ending 3 residues before the CDR3 end, the germline J gene is used to fill in that end. V usage is TRBV28 and J usage is TRBJ2-3; TRBD1 is a possible D gene (6 bases). This CDR3 region has 14 residues. Looked up from germline, CDR1 is MDHEN and CDR2 is SYDVKM. The part of the CDR3 DNA that was read is TGTGCCAGCAGTTTAAGGCAGGGGTATCAGCCG. Translating gives CASSLRQGYQP. The whole CDR3 sequence reads CASSLRQGYQPQYF.

As regards this clone: Read sequence stops 3 residues before the CDR3 end, and the germline J gene provides the missing end. The chain couples TRBV19 to TRBJ1-2, with 9 bases that match TRBD1. The CDR3 totals 16 residues. V was clipped by 0 bases and J by 5 bases; unmatched bases: 7. Germline loops: CDR1 LNHDA, CDR2 SQIVND (reference sequence). Incomplete CDR3 DNA: TGTGCCAGTAGTATAGACCTACAGACAGGGGGGTATGGC. Protein product: CASSIDLQTGGYG. The whole CDR3 region reads CASSIDLQTGGYGYTF.

About this clone itself: The CDR3 goes on 3 residues after the read ends, and that part is filled in from the germline J gene. The rearrangement links TRBV29-1 to TRBJ2-2, with 10 bases fitting TRBD1. This CDR3 has 15 residues. J lost 5 bases, V lost 6 bases, and 9 bases had no gene match. Germline CDR1 and CDR2: SQVTM and ANQGSEA. CDR3 region: CSVATDRGVTGELFF. CDR3 bases read: TGCAGCGTGGCGACGGACAGGGGGGTGACCGGGGAG.

About this clone: The read halts 3 residues ahead of the CDR3 end, with the missing end drawn from the germline J gene. This chain joins TRBV18 and TRBJ1-4; 7 bases agree with TRBD1. Germline V gene data show CDR1 as KGHSH and CDR2 as LQKENI. The CDR3 spans 16 residues. CDR3 bases read: TGTGCCAGCTCACCGGGGACCGACAGGGAAGCTTCACCA. This gives the protein CASSPGTDREASP. The complete CDR3 sequence is CASSPGTDREASPLFF.